This TCR beta chain originates from a study of T cell clonality in common variable immunodeficiency. Study-wide results and caveats: Fewer deletions and N-nucleotide insertions were reportedly seen in common variable immunodeficiency TCR beta sequences. Shared TCRbeta clones were fewer between CVID subjects than controls.

From germline, CDR1 is MNHEY and CDR2 SVGEGT. The ends lost 3 bases at V and 4 bases at J; junction bases unmatched: 5. The CDR3 length is 14 residues. Here immunoSEQ multiplex PCR was the method, and the copy in TCRdb shows in-frame clones only, minus some. Listed here are approximately 16,000 clones without any singletons, the top ten holding around an eighth. This clone was observed a few times. Its antigen is not identified. Read sequence stops 3 residues before the CDR3 end, and the germline J gene provides the missing end. Of CVID subjects, around 16 were female and about 28 male, mean age about 37. Each donor provided about 5 to 8 ml of heparinized whole blood.

This rearrangement joins TRBV6-2 or TRBV6-3 to TRBJ2-5; 7 bases are shared with TRBD1. Source material: peripheral blood mononuclear cells. The origin of this receptor is a human donor with common variable immunodeficiency. CDR3 DNA, as far as it was read: TGTGCCAGCAGTTATGCAGGGGGTGGAGAGACC. Its translation is CASSYAGGGET. In full, the CDR3 reads CASSYAGGGETQYF.